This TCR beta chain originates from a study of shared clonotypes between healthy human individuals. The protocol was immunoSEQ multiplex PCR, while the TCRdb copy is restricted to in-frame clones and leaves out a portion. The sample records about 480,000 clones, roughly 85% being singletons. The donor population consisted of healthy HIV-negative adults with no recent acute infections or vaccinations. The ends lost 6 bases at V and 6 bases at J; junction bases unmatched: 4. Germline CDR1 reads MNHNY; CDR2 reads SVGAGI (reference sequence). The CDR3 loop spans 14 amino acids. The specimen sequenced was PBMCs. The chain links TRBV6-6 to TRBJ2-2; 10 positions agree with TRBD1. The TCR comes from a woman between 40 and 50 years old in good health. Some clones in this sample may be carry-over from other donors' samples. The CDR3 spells CASRWDRGAGELFF. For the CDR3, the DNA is TGTGCCAGCAGATGGGACAGGGGTGCCGGGGAGCTGTTTTTT.